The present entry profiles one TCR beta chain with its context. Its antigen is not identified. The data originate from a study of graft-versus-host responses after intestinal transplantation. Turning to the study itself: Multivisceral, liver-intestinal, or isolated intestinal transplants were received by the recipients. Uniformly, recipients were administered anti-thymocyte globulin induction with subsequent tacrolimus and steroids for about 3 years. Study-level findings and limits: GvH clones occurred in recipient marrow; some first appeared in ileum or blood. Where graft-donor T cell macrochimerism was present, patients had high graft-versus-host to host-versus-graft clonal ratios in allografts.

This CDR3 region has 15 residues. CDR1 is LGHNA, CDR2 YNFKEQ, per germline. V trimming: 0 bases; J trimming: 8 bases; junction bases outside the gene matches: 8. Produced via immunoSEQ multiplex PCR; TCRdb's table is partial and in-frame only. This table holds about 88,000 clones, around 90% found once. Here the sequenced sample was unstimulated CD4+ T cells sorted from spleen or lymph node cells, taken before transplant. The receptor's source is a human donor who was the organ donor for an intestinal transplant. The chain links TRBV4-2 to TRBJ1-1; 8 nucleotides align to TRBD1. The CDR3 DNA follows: TGTGCCAGCAGCCAAGATGGGGCAGGGGGCCCCGAAGCTTTCTTT. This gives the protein CASSQDGAGGPEAFF.